The 26 T cell receptor beta chains below all came from one sample that was sequenced in a study of cytomegalovirus exposure and HLA in healthy donors. The PCR contained 60 Vbeta and 13 Jbeta primers. The protocol was immunoSEQ multiplex PCR, while the TCRdb copy is restricted to in-frame clones and leaves out a portion. The sample includes some 130,000 clones, around three quarters seen only once; the top ten take over 2%. Sequencing used PBMCs. These receptors all stem from a woman aged 60-70 years in good health and CMV-seropositive.

On this clone: The junction differs from germline at one of its ends, possibly a read error. The rearrangement uses TRBV6-5 and TRBJ1-1; D is unresolved. CDR1 is MNHEY, CDR2 SVGAGI, per germline. CDR3 length: 14 amino acids. This CDR3 reads CAGSFHLENTEAFF. The CDR3 nucleotides are TGTGCCGGCAGTTTCCACTTAGAGAACACTGAAGCTTTCTTT.

This clone has a handful of counts. The chain uses TRBV9 and TRBJ2-5, with 7 positions matching TRBD2. CDR1 is SGDLS and CDR2 is YYNGEE in the germline V gene. This CDR3 is 15 amino acids long. J lost 1 base, V lost 0 bases, and 3 bases had no gene match. The CDR3 loop is CASSVVASGQETQYF. CDR3 DNA: TGTGCCAGCAGCGTAGTCGCTAGCGGCCAAGAGACCCAGTACTTC.

Points on this clone: This likely traces to a read error, being one base from a far larger clone. Other DNA sequences in the sample encode the same CDR3. The V gene is TRBV5-1, the J gene TRBJ1-1, with 7 nucleotides matching TRBD1. The germline CDR1 and CDR2 sequences are SGHRS and YFSETQ. The CDR3 consists of 13 residues. The junction had 0 bases not matched to a gene; V was cut back by 1 base and J by 3 bases. The DNA for the CDR3 is TGCGCCAGCAGCTTGACAGGGGACACTGAAGCTTTCTTT. Protein product: CASSLTGDTEAFF.

The J gene is TRBJ1-4, the V gene TRBV5-1; 7 bases are a match to TRBD1. The CDR3 sequence is 15 residues long. J gave up 4 bases and V 4 bases, and 7 bases lay outside the gene matches. The germline V gene has CDR1 SGHRS and CDR2 YFSETQ. CDR3 in amino acids: CASSGDSHGNEKLFF. The CDR3 region has the DNA TGCGCCAGCAGCGGGGACAGTCACGGTAATGAAAAACTGTTTTTT.

In this sample, this clone turned up once. This chain uses TRBV19 with TRBJ1-1; D is ambiguous. This CDR3 comprises 15 residues. Trimming left V 8 bases short and J 7 bases short, with 23 bases between. Germline CDR1 is LNHDA and CDR2 is SQIVND (reference sequence). The DNA of the CDR3 is TGTGCCAGTCCTCCCCCGCGTTGGAGCAGTGGTGAAGCTTTCTTT. This gives the protein CASPPPRWSSGEAFF.

This clone was seen only a few times. This chain joins TRBV19 and TRBJ1-1; D not certain. The CDR3 extends over 15 amino acids. V gave up 3 bases and J gave up 0 bases, with 11 bases separating them. CDR1 and CDR2 from the germline V gene are LNHDA and SQIVND (reference sequence). CDR3 residues: CASSMDIGVNTEAFF. The CDR3, as DNA: TGTGCCAGTAGTATGGATATCGGGGTGAACACTGAAGCTTTCTTT. Variable domain in full (rest from reference TRBV19 and TRBJ1-1): DGGITQSPKYLFRKEGQNVTLSCEQNLNHDAMYWYRQDPGQGLRLIYYSQIVNDFQKGDIAEGYSVSREKKESFPLTVTSAQKNPTAFYLCASSMDIGVNTEAFFGQGTRLTVV.

CDR3 sequence: CASRERAAGYTF. The CDR3 region has the DNA TGTGCCAGCCGGGAGAGGGCGGCCGGCTACACCTTC. The V and J genes are TRBV2 and TRBJ1-2, with D hard to call. Looked up from germline, CDR1 is SNHLY and CDR2 is FYNNEI. The CDR3 sequence is 12 residues long. Trimming took off 8 bases at V and 8 bases at J, with 15 bases between the two ends.

The chain has TRBV19 and TRBJ1-5; D is possibly TRBD1 (6 bases). V was pared by 4 bases and J by 0 bases, with 13 bases between. The CDR3 length is 16 residues. From germline, CDR1 is LNHDA and CDR2 SQIVND (reference sequence). The CDR3 loop reads CASSREGDYSNQPQHF. CDR3 nucleotide sequence: TGTGCCAGTAGTAGGGAGGGGGATTATAGCAATCAGCCCCAGCATTTT.

This clone has only one observation. The chain employs TRBV6-5 and TRBJ2-5; 7 nucleotides align to TRBD2. This CDR3 contains 15 residues. The V and J ends lost 4 bases and 0 bases, in that order; junction bases with no gene match: 5. From germline, CDR1 is MNHEY and CDR2 SVGAGI. CDR3 loop: CASSLGRGNQETQYF. DNA of the CDR3: TGTGCCAGCAGTTTGGGGCGGGGGAACCAAGAGACCCAGTACTTC.

This chain joins TRBV18 and TRBJ1-6; no definite D call. The V and J ends lost 2 bases and 7 bases respectively, with 9 bases between them. This CDR3 is 14 amino acids long. Germline lookup yields CDR1 KGHSH and CDR2 LQKENI. The CDR3 region is CASSPTDENSPLHF. CDR3 sequence (DNA): TGTGCCAGCTCACCAACTGATGAAAATTCACCCCTCCACTTT.

V and J are TRBV7-3 and TRBJ1-2, with D possibly matching TRBD1 (6 bases). The CDR3 has 13 amino acids. Germline V gives CDR1 SGHTA, CDR2 FQGTGA. V lost 5 bases, J lost 4 bases, and 11 bases lay in between. The CDR3 DNA reads as TGTGCCAGCAGCCCCGGACAGATCTATGGCTACACCTTC. As protein: CASSPGQIYGYTF.

V usage is TRBV4-2 and J usage is TRBJ2-7, with 8 nucleotides matching TRBD2. V lost 0 bases, J lost 1 base, and 5 bases stayed unmatched. Germline-derived CDR1 and CDR2 are LGHNA and YNFKEQ. The CDR3 is 16 amino acids. The CDR3 region is CASSQDAAGASYEQYF. CDR3 sequence (DNA): TGTGCCAGCAGCCAAGATGCAGCGGGGGCGTCCTACGAGCAGTACTTC.

This chain links TRBV6-1 with TRBJ2-3; weak D call: TRBD2 (7 bases). Germline CDR1 and CDR2: MNHNS and SASEGT. The ends were cut back, 2 bases at V and 5 bases at J, with 14 bases in the middle. The CDR3 consists of 15 residues. The CDR3 coding sequence is TGTGCCAGCAGTGAACGGGGGGCCGGTAGAGATACGCAGTATTTT. Translated, it gives CASSERGAGRDTQYF.

The rearrangement joins TRBV2 to TRBJ2-7; 7 nucleotides match TRBD1. Losses at the gene ends were 4 bases for V and 5 bases for J; bases not matched to a gene: 8. The CDR3 has 14 residues. From germline, CDR1 is SNHLY and CDR2 FYNNEI. The DNA of the CDR3 is TGTGCCAGCAGTGTCCAGGGGGTGGCCCACGAGCAGTACTTC. It codes for CASSVQGVAHEQYF.

This clone was detected ten times or more. The V call is TRBV19, the J call TRBJ1-5, with 7 bases lining up with TRBD1. Germline CDR1 LNHDA, CDR2 SQIVND (reference sequence). The length of the CDR3 is 16 residues. Trimming at V came to 8 bases and at J to 7 bases, leaving 17 bases not matched to a gene. The CDR3 loop is CASLSERTGGNQPQHF. The CDR3 nucleotides read TGTGCCAGTCTTTCTGAGAGGACAGGCGGGAACCAGCCCCAGCATTTT.

The chain combines TRBV13 with TRBJ1-1, with D perhaps matching TRBD1 (6 bases). This CDR3 contains 16 residues. V dropped 4 bases and J dropped 1 base, with 16 bases sitting between them. Germline V gene lookup returns CDR1 PRHDT and CDR2 FYEKMQ (reference sequence). The CDR3 coding sequence is TGTGCCAGCAGCTCCTCAGATACAGGGCGGAACACTGAAGCTTTCTTT. Its translation is CASSSSDTGRNTEAFF.

The chain recombines TRBV7-9 with TRBJ2-5; 9 nucleotides match TRBD2. The tail of the sequence fits TRBJ2-7 better, so the J call may be wrong. The CDR3 runs 16 residues. Germline V gene lookup returns CDR1 SEHNR and CDR2 FQNEAQ (reference sequence). CDR3 in DNA: TGTGCCAGCAGCTCCCCCGGCGGGGGGGTAGGATACGAGCAGTACTTC. Residues: CASSSPGGGVGYEQYF.

This clone showed up just a few times. This chain links TRBV4-1 with TRBJ1-4; 9 bases are a match to TRBD1. Germline assignment: CDR1 MGHRA and CDR2 YSYEKL. CDR3 length: 18 residues. The V gene end was trimmed by 1 base and the J gene end by 6 bases; junction bases not matched to a gene: 12. The CDR3 coding sequence is TGCGCCAGCAGCCAAGGGGGACAGGGTTATTTTGGCGATGAAAAACTGTTTTTT. This translates into CASSQGGQGYFGDEKLFF.

The gene calls are TRBV12-1 and TRBJ2-5; the table's TRBD2 call for D was not verified on the DNA. TRBV12-1 is annotated as a pseudogene. CDR3 length: 16 residues. The CDR3 reads CASSGLAGRGQETQYF. The CDR3 nucleotides are TGTGCCAGCAGCGGCCTAGCGGGGCGGGGCCAAGAGACCCAGTACTTC.

V is TRBV11-1 and J is TRBJ2-5, with a tentative D call TRBD1 (5 bases). This CDR3 contains 13 residues. Germline values: CDR1 SGHAT, CDR2 FQDESV (reference sequence). V was shortened by 5 bases and J by 2 bases, with 9 bases between the two germline ends. Written as DNA, the CDR3 is TGTGCCAGCAGCCTAGACAGTCAAGAGACCCAGTACTTC. It translates to CASSLDSQETQYF.

The rearrangement uses TRBV9 and TRBJ2-5; 8 nucleotides line up with TRBD2. CDR3 length: 13 amino acids. CDR1 is SGDLS, CDR2 YYNGEE, per germline. The J segment lost 5 bases and the V segment lost 6 bases, leaving 6 bases of the junction unmatched. Here the CDR3 reads CASTTGGRETQYF. Written as DNA, the CDR3 is TGTGCCAGCACGACGGGGGGGCGGGAGACCCAGTACTTC.

This chain joins TRBV7-9 and TRBJ2-1; TRBD2 might be the D (5 bases). Between the trimmed V and J ends, which lost 2 bases and 12 bases, there was a span of 14 bases. CDR1 is SEHNR, CDR2 FQNEAQ, per germline (reference sequence). CDR3 size: 13 residues. CDR3 sequence reads: CASSLRQRAGQFF. Written as DNA, the CDR3 is TGTGCCAGCAGCTTACGCCAGAGGGCTGGGCAGTTCTTC.

The chain recombines TRBV19 with TRBJ2-2; no clear D gene. The CDR3 runs to 14 residues. CDR1 is LNHDA, CDR2 SQIVND, per germline (reference sequence). The V end lost 3 bases, the J end lost 1 base, and 6 bases lay between the germline ends. Here the CDR3 reads CASSIGVNTGELFF. Written as DNA, the CDR3 is TGTGCCAGTAGTATCGGTGTGAACACCGGGGAGCTGTTTTTT.

This chain links TRBV5-6 with TRBJ1-4, with a possible D match to TRBD1 (6 bases). Germline CDR1 SGHDT, CDR2 YYEEEE. Trimming took off 6 bases at V and 4 bases at J, with 13 bases between the two ends. This CDR3 has 14 amino acids. This CDR3 is CASNQRTVNEKLFF. DNA of the CDR3: TGTGCCAGCAACCAGAGGACAGTTAATGAAAAACTGTTTTTT.

The genes are TRBV16 and TRBJ1-2, with D possibly TRBD1 on 5 matching bases. This CDR3 comprises 16 residues. Germline V gene data show CDR1 as KGHSY and CDR2 as FQNENV. V was cut by 2 bases and J by 0 bases, with 13 bases left in between. CDR3 amino acids: CASSQPTVLSNYGYTF. The CDR3, as DNA: TGTGCCAGCAGCCAACCGACAGTCTTGTCTAACTATGGCTACACCTTC.

This clone has a handful of counts. The V and J genes are TRBV5-1 and TRBJ1-1, with 7 bases matching TRBD1. This CDR3 is 15 amino acids long. Germline V gene lookup returns CDR1 SGHRS and CDR2 YFSETQ. V lost 2 bases to trimming and J lost 1 base; unmatched junction nucleotides: 5. CDR3 in amino acids: CASSLQGPPNTEAFF. In nucleotides, the CDR3 is TGCGCCAGCAGCTTACAGGGGCCCCCGAACACTGAAGCTTTCTTT.